Following are 5 T cell receptor beta chains from one sample sequenced in a study of neurological immune-mediated disorders. From the 5' RACE reads, TCRdb called clonotypes with MiXCR, one entry per CDR3 protein. The sample holds 45,000 to 60,000 distinct CDR3 sequences; about 2.5% are singletons and the top ten take approximately 3%. The specimen was PBMCs. The receptors originated from a man aged 50-60 years with multiple sclerosis.

Many counts were recorded for this clonotype. The genes are TRBV24-1 and TRBJ2-2; TRBD2 agrees at 7 bases. V gave up 9 bases and J gave up 6 bases; unmatched junction bases: 0. Germline-derived CDR1 and CDR2 are KGHDR and SFDVKD. There are 11 residues in the CDR3. This CDR3 reads CATREAGELFF. CDR3 sequence (DNA): TGTGCCACCCGGGAGGCCGGGGAGCTGTTTTTT.

This clonotype came up many times. The chain combines TRBV5-1 with TRBJ2-3; 8 bases line up with TRBD1. This CDR3 is 16 amino acids long. V was pared by 6 bases and J by 3 bases, with 12 bases of the junction left unmatched. The germline gives CDR1 SGHRS, CDR2 YFSETQ. The CDR3 coding sequence is TGCGCCAGCAACCTCCTACAGGGGGTCGCAACAGATACGCAGTATTTT. Translating it yields CASNLLQGVATDTQYF.

This clonotype was seen at least ten times. This sequence joins TRBV5-1 and TRBJ2-5; 7 positions match TRBD1. V trimming: 0 bases; J trimming: 2 bases; junction bases outside the gene matches: 1. CDR3 length: 14 amino acids. Germline CDR1 reads SGHRS; CDR2 reads YFSETQ. The CDR3 region is CASSLARGQETQYF. The CDR3 DNA reads TGCGCCAGCAGCTTGGCCAGGGGGCAAGAGACCCAGTACTTC.

This clonotype is medium-sized in the sample. V gene TRBV5-1 combines with J gene TRBJ2-7, with 7 bases identical to TRBD1. CDR1 and CDR2 (germline): SGHRS, YFSETQ. V lost 3 bases to trimming and J lost 2 bases; unmatched junction nucleotides: 5. CDR3 length: 14 amino acids. This CDR3 reads CASSWDSRTYEQYF. For the CDR3, the DNA is TGCGCCAGCAGCTGGGACAGCCGAACCTACGAGCAGTACTTC.

This clonotype was seen repeatedly, ten times or more. The gene calls are TRBV6-2 or TRBV6-3 and TRBJ2-1, with 12 bases that match TRBD2. Losses at the gene ends were 3 bases for V and 8 bases for J; bases not matched to a gene: 5. The CDR3 spans 15 residues. Germline CDR1 MNHEY, CDR2 SVGEGT. CDR3 region: CASSYLAGGFHEQFF. The CDR3 DNA is TGTGCCAGCAGTTATCTAGCGGGGGGGTTCCATGAGCAGTTCTTC.